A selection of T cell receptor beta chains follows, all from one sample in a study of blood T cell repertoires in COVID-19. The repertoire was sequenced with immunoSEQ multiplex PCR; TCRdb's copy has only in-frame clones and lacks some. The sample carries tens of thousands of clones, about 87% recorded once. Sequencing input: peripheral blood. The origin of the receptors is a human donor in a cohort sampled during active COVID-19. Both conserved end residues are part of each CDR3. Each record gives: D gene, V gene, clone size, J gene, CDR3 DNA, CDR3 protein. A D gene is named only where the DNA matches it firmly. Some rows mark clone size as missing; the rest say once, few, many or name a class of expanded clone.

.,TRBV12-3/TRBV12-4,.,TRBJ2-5,TGTGCCAGCAGCCGGGACTCACAAGAGACCCAGTACTTC,CASSRDSQETQYF
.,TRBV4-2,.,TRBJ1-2,TGTGCCAGCAGCCAAGAGTATCAACAGGGTCATGGCTACACCTTC,CASSQEYQQGHGYTF
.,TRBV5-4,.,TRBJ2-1,TGTGCCAGCAGCTTGGGGTCCGGGGGAAACAATGAGCAGTTCTTC,CASSLGSGGNNEQFF
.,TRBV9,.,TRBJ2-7,TGTGCCAGCAGCGGGAGCTACGGACAGTCCTACGAGCAGTACTTC,CASSGSYGQSYEQYF
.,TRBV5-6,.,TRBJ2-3,TGTGCCAGCAGCTTGGGAGCAGATACGCAGTATTTT,CASSLGADTQYF
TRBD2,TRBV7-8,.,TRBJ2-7,TGTGCCAGCAGCCTGGAAGCGGGAGGGGGCTACGAGCAGTACTTC,CASSLEAGGGYEQYF
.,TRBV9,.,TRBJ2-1,TGTGCCAGCAGCGTAGGTGGAGGGGCCCATGAGCAGTTCTTC,CASSVGGGAHEQFF
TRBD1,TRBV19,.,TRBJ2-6,TGTGCCAGCCGCCAGGGGACAGGGGGCCTGGGGGCCAACGTCCTGACTTTC,CASRQGTGGLGANVLTF
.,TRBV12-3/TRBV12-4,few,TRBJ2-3,TGTGCCAGCAGAGAGGACAGAACAGATACGCAGTATTTT,CASREDRTDTQYF
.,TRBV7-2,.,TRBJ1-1,TGTGCCAGCAGCTTAATGGTGGGCAGGGTCGACGGGGGAACTGAAGCTTTCTTT,CASSLMVGRVDGGTEAFF
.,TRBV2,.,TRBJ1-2,TGTGCCAGCAGTGACGACAGGAATAGCTACACCTTC,CASSDDRNSYTF
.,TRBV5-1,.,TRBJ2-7,TGCGCCAGCAGCTCCGGGGACTCCTACGAGCAGTACTTC,CASSSGDSYEQYF
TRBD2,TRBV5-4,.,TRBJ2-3,TGTGCCAGCAGCTTTGATCCAGCGGGAGTAGATACGCAGTATTTT,CASSFDPAGVDTQYF
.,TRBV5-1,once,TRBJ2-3,TGCGCCAGCAGCCACGAGGAGGGTACAGATACGCAGTATTTT,CASSHEEGTDTQYF
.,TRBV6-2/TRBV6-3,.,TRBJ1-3,TGTGCCAGCAGCGAGGGAAAGGTCGGTGGAAACACCATATATTTT,CASSEGKVGGNTIYF
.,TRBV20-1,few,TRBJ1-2,TGCAGTGCTAGGGTCGGTGGCTACACCTTC,CSARVGGYTF
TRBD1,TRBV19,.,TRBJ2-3,TGTGCCAGTAGCACCAAGGGACAGCCTTACACAGATACGCAGTATTTT,CASSTKGQPYTDTQYF
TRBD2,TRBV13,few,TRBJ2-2,TGTGCCAGCAGCTTTCGGGCTAGCGGGAGGTTTCAAACCACCGGGGAGCTGTTTTTT,CASSFRASGRFQTTGELFF
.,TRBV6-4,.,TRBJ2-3,TGTGCCAGCAGTGACTCGTCACAGCCCACAGATACGCAGTATTTT,CASSDSSQPTDTQYF
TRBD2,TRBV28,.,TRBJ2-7,TGTGCCAGCAACGGCGGGAGGGTCTACGAGCAGTACTTC,CASNGGRVYEQYF
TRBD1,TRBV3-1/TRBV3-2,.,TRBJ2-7,TGTGCCAGCAGCCAAGGACAGGGGGCAGGCGAGCAGTACTTC,CASSQGQGAGEQYF
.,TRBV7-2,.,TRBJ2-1,TGTGCCAGCAGCTTCTTACTACCGGGGAATGAGCAGTTCTTC,CASSFLLPGNEQFF
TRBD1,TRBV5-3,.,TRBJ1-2,TGTGCCAGAAGTTTCGGACAGGATATCATTAACTATGGCTACACCTTC,CARSFGQDIINYGYTF
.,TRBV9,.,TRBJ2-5,TGTGCCAGCAGCGTAGAGGGCAGGGGTCAAGAGACCCAGTACTTC,CASSVEGRGQETQYF
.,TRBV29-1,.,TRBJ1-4,TGCAGCGCCCGGACCGGGGGAACTAATGAAAAACTGTTTTTT,CSARTGGTNEKLFF
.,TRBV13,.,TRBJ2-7,TGTGCCAGCAGCTTAGTTGACGCGGAACGAGAACCCCTCTTCTTGTACGAGCAGTACTTC,CASSLVDAEREPLFLYEQYF
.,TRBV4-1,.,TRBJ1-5,TGCGCCAGCAGCCCCGCGGGGTATCAGCCCCAGCATTTT,CASSPAGYQPQHF
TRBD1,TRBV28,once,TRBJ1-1,TGTGCCAGCAGTTCCCGCAGGGGGATTCGGGCTGAAGCTTTCTTT,CASSSRRGIRAEAFF
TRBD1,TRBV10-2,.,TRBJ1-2,TGCGCCACTTCGACAGGGAATTACGATGGCTACACCTTC,CATSTGNYDGYTF
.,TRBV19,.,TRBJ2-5,TGTGCCAGTAGTATGGCAGGAGGGACCCAGTACTTC,CASSMAGGTQYF
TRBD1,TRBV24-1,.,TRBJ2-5,TGTGCCACCAGTGATACACCGGGACAGCGAGAAGAGACCCAGTACTTC,CATSDTPGQREETQYF
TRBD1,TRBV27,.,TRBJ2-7,TGTGCCAGCAGTACAGGGGAGATCTACGAGCAGTACTTC,CASSTGEIYEQYF
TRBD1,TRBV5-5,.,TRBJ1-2,TGTGCCAGCAGCCTGGGACAGGGAGTTGACTATGGCTACACCTTC,CASSLGQGVDYGYTF
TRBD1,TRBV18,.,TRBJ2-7,TGTGCCAGCTCACTAGGACAGGGGGCGGTTTATTACGAGCAGTACTTC,CASSLGQGAVYYEQYF
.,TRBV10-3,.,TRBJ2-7,TGTGCCATCAGTGAGGAGCTTTTTTACGAGCAGTACTTC,CAISEELFYEQYF
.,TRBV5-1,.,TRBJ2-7,TGCGCCAGCAGAAGAGGCTCCGAGCAGTACTTC,CASRRGSEQYF
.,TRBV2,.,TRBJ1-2,TGTGCCAGCAGTGCGGGGTTCGAGGGCTACACCTTC,CASSAGFEGYTF
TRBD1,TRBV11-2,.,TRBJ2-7,TGTGCCAGCAGCTCCGGACAGGGGGGCTACGAGCAGTACTTC,CASSSGQGGYEQYF
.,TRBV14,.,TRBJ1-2,TGTGCCAGCAGCCCACAGGTGTCCTGGGGCTACACCTTC,CASSPQVSWGYTF
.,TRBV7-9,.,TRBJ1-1,TGTGCCAGCAGCTCTTGGGCGAGCAACACTGAAGCTTTCTTT,CASSSWASNTEAFF
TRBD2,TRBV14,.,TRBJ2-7,TGTGCCAGCAGCCAGGGACTAGCGGGAGGGCCCTACGAGCAGTACTTC,CASSQGLAGGPYEQYF
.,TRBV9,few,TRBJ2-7,TGTGCCAGCAGCGTAGGAGGTAACCAGTACTTC,CASSVGGNQYF
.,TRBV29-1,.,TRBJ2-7,TGCAGCGTTGAGCTAGAAGCCTACGAGCAGTACTTC,CSVELEAYEQYF
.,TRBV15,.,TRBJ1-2,TGTGCCACCAGCAGAGATCGACAGGCCTATGGCTACACCTTC,CATSRDRQAYGYTF
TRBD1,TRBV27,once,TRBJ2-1,TGTGCCAGCAGTTTAAATGGCCAGGGGGCTTACAATGAGCAGTTCTTC,CASSLNGQGAYNEQFF
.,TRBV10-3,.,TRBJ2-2,TGTGCCATCAGCTGGCGGTGGGAGCTGTTTTTT,CAISWRWELFF
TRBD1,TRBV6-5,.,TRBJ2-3,TGTGCCAGCAGCCGAGGGGACAGGGCGGGAGATACGCAGTATTTT,CASSRGDRAGDTQYF
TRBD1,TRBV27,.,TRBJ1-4,TGTGCCAGCAGTAAAGACGACAGGGTTGACCCCCGGGGGGAAAAACTGTTTTTT,CASSKDDRVDPRGEKLFF
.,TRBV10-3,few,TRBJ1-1,TGTGCCATCAGTGGGGATACAGGGAACACTGAAGCTTTCTTT,CAISGDTGNTEAFF
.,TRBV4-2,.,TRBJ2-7,TGTGCCAGCAGCCCTCTAGCGTTGCGCTCCTACGAGCAGTACTTC,CASSPLALRSYEQYF
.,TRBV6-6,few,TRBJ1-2,TGTGCCAGCAGCAACAGGGAGGGCTATGGCTACACCTTC,CASSNREGYGYTF
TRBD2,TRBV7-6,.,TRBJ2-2,TGTGCCAGCAGACTACTAGCGGGGGGCGACACCGGGGAGCTGTTTTTT,CASRLLAGGDTGELFF
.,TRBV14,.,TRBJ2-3,TGTGCCAGCAGCCAAAATAGCATAGATACGCAGTATTTT,CASSQNSIDTQYF
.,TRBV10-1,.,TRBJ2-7,TGCGCCAGCAGTGGATCCGGGGTCGAAGGGCAGTACTTC,CASSGSGVEGQYF
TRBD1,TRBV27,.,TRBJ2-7,TGTGCCAGCAGTTTAAACGGGGACAGGGCTTACGAGCAGTACTTC,CASSLNGDRAYEQYF
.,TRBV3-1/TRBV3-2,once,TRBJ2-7,TGTGCCAGCAGCCTCGGGGCAGGGGACGAGCAGTACTTC,CASSLGAGDEQYF